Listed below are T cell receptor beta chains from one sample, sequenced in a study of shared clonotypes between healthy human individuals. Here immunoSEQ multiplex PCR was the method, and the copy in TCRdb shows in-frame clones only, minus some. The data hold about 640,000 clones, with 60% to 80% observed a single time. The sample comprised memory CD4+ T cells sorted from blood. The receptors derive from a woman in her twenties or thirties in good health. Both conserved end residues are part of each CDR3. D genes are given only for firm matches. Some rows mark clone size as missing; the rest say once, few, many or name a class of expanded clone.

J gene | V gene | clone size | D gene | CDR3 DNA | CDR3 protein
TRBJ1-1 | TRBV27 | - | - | TGTGCCAGCAGTTACTCCTCGGGGGCCATCACTGAAGCTTTCTTT | CASSYSSGAITEAFF
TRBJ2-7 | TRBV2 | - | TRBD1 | TGTGCCAGCAGTGAATCCGGGACAGGCGCTCAGTACTTC | CASSESGTGAQYF
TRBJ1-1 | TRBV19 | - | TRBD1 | TGTGCCAGTAGCGCCAGGGGGACTGAAGCTTTCTTT | CASSARGTEAFF
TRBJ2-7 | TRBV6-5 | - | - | TGTGCCAGCAGTTACGGGCTCAAAGGGGAGCACGAGCAGTACTTC | CASSYGLKGEHEQYF
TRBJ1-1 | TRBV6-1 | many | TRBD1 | TGTGCCAGCGGGGAGACAGGGGCTTTGAACACTGAAGCTTTCTTT | CASGETGALNTEAFF
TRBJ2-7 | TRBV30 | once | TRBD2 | TGTGCCTGGAGCTTTAATGCAGCGGGATATGCGTACGAGCAGTACTTC | CAWSFNAAGYAYEQYF
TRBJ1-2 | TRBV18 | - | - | TGTGCCAGCTCACGCGGACCGGACTATGGCTACACCTTC | CASSRGPDYGYTF
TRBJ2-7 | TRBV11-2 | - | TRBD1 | TGTGCCAGCAGCTCCTGGGACAGGGGCGAGCAGTACTTC | CASSSWDRGEQYF
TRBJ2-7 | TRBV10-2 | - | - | TGCGCCAGCAGGGGGGGGGACAGAATCGGCGAGCAGTACTTC | CASRGGDRIGEQYF
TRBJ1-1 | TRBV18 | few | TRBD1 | TGTGCCAGCTCAAGATCCGGGACAGGGGACACTGAAGCTTTCTTT | CASSRSGTGDTEAFF
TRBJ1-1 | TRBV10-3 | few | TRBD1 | TGTGCCACAGGACAGGGGAATCCTGAAGCTTTCTTT | CATGQGNPEAFF
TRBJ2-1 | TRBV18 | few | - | TGTGCCAGCTCACCACCGGGCCGTTCCTACAATGAGCAGTTCTTC | CASSPPGRSYNEQFF
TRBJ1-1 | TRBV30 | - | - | TGTGCCTGGAGTGTACGACGGGGCGCGAACACTGAAGCTTTCTTT | CAWSVRRGANTEAFF
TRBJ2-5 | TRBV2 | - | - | TGTGCCAGCAGTGACAGAGAAGAGACCCAGTACTTC | CASSDREETQYF
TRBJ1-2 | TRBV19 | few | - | TGTGCCAGTAGTATGGAGGGCATTAGGAACTATGGCTACACCTTC | CASSMEGIRNYGYTF
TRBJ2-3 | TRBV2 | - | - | TGTGCCAGCAGTGAACTCCGAGTCCTTAGCACAGATACGCAGTATTTT | CASSELRVLSTDTQYF
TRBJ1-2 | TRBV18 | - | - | TGTGCCAGCTCACCACCTAAGGCAGGGGGCTACACCTTC | CASSPPKAGGYTF
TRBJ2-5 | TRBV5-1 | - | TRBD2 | TGCGCCAGCAGCTTTGGGGCCGACCGGGAGGGTCGGTACTTC | CASSFGADREGRYF
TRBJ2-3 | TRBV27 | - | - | TGTGCCAGCAGCAAAAACAGGGCGCGCACAGATACGCAGTATTTT | CASSKNRARTDTQYF
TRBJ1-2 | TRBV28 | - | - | TGTGCCAGCAGCAGGGACTATGGCTACACCTTC | CASSRDYGYTF
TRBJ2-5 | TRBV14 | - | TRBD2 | TGTGCCAGCAGCCAAGATTGGGGACTAGCGGGAAGGGCCCAAGAGACCCAGTACTTC | CASSQDWGLAGRAQETQYF
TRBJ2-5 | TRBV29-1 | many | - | TGCAGCCACTCCGCCCCCACGGAGACCCAGTACTTC | CSHSAPTETQYF
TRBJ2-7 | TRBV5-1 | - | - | TGCGCCAGCAGCTTGGGAGGGATCTCGGGCGAGCAGTACTTC | CASSLGGISGEQYF
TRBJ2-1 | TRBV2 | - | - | TGTGCCAGCAGCGCGACAGCGTATGAGCAGTTCTTC | CASSATAYEQFF
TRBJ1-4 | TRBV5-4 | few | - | TGTGCCAGCAGCAACCGTCGACAGTATGCAACTAATGAAAAACTGTTTTTT | CASSNRRQYATNEKLFF
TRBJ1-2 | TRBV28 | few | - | TGTGCCAGCAGTTTAAGGGGTACCTATGGCTACACCTTC | CASSLRGTYGYTF
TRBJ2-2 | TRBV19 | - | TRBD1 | TGTGCCAGCAAGAGGACAGGGGTGGTCACCGGGGAGCTGTTTTTT | CASKRTGVVTGELFF
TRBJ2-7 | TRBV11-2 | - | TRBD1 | TGTGCCAGCAGCGCCGACAGGGGCTACGAGCAGTACTTC | CASSADRGYEQYF
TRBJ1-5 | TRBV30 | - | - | TGTGCCTGGAGGGGGGTGGGTCAGCCCCAGCATTTT | CAWRGVGQPQHF
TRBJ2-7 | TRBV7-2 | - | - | TGTGCCAGCAGCCAGGTTTCACTTTCGGCTGGAGAGCAGTACTTC | CASSQVSLSAGEQYF
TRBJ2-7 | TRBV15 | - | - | TGTGCCACCAGCAGAGATCAGGGATACGAGCAGTACTTC | CATSRDQGYEQYF
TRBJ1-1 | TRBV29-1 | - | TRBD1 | TGCAGCGTTGTCGGAACCCGGACAGGTGGAAGAGCTTTCTTT | CSVVGTRTGGRAFF
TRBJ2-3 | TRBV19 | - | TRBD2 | TGTGCCAGTAGGGACCTAGCGGGAGGAGGCACAGATACGCAGTATTTT | CASRDLAGGGTDTQYF
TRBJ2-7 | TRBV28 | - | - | TGTGCCAGCAGTTTGCCGTCGGTCTCCTACGAGCAGTACTTC | CASSLPSVSYEQYF
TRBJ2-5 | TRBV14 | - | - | TGTGCCAGCAGCCAAGAGACCCAGTACTTC | CASSQETQYF
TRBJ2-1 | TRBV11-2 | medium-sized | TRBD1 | TGTGCCAGCAGTTCAAACAGGGGGAAATTCGACAATGAGCAGTTCTTC | CASSSNRGKFDNEQFF
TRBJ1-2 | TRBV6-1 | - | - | TGTGCCAGCAGCCAGGCGGATGAGTATGGCTACACCTTC | CASSQADEYGYTF
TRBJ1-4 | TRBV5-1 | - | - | TGCGCCAGCAGCTTATCGGATCTGGATGAAAAACTGTTTTTT | CASSLSDLDEKLFF
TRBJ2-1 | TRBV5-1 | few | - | TGCGCCAGCAGCTTGGATGTGGGCTCCTACAATGAGCAGTTCTTC | CASSLDVGSYNEQFF
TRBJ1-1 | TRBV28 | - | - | TGTGCCAGCAGTTTATGGTTATTAACTGAAGCTTTCTTT | CASSLWLLTEAFF
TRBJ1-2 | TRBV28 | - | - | TGTGCCAGCAGCCCGACAGCGGGCTATGGCTACACCTTC | CASSPTAGYGYTF
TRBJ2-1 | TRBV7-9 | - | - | TGTGCCAGCAGCTTAGCTTCCCTTAGCAACAATGAGCAGTTCTTC | CASSLASLSNNEQFF
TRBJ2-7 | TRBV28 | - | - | TGTGCCAGCAGTTCCCCCGGGCGGGGCTTCTTGGGGGAGCAGTACTTC | CASSSPGRGFLGEQYF
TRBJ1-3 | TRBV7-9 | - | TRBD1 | TGTGCCAGCAGCTCCTACCTGGGACAGGGAGCTGGAAACACCATATATTTT | CASSSYLGQGAGNTIYF
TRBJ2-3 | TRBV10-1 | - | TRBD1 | TGCGCCAGCAGTGAAGGACAGGGCCCAGATACGCAGTATTTT | CASSEGQGPDTQYF
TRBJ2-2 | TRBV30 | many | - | TGTGCCTGGAGTTTGGACGGGGTTGGCGGGGAGCTGTTTTTT | CAWSLDGVGGELFF
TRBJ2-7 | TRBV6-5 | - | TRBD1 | TGTGCCAGCAGGTGGACAGGGGGGACAGGCGAGCAGTACTTC | CASRWTGGTGEQYF
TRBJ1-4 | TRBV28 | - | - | TGTGCCAGCAGACCCCACTGGGGAACTAATGAAAAACTGTTTTTT | CASRPHWGTNEKLFF
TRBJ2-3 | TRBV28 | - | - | TGTGCCAGCAGTTTATGGGCTAAGGCTACGCAGTATTTT | CASSLWAKATQYF
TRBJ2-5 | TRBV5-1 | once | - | TGCGCCAGCAGCTTCGGGGGCCAAGAGACCCAGTACTTC | CASSFGGQETQYF
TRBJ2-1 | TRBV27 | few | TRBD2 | TGTGCCAGCAGTTTAACTAGCGGGAGATTCGATGAGCAGTTCTTC | CASSLTSGRFDEQFF
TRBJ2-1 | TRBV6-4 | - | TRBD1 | TGTGCCAGCAGTGTCCAACCAGGGGGCCATGAGCAGTTCTTC | CASSVQPGGHEQFF
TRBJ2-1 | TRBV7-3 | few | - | TGTGCCAGCGCGGGTCCCCCCTACAATGAGCAGTTCTTC | CASAGPPYNEQFF
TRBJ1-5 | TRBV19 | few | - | TGTGCCAGTAGCGGGACGGCAAATCAGCCCCAGCATTTT | CASSGTANQPQHF